The 16 T cell receptor beta chains in this list originate from one sample, sequenced in a study of blood T cell repertoires in COVID-19. TCRdb keeps only in-frame clones here, not all; method: immunoSEQ multiplex PCR. The sample carries hundreds of thousands of clones, roughly nine tenths recorded once. Sequences were obtained from peripheral blood. These receptors all stem from a woman aged 18-29 years who had recovered from COVID-19.

The chain employs TRBV10-1 and TRBJ2-2; D gene ambiguous. V gave up 3 bases and J gave up 7 bases, with 9 bases separating them. Germline V gene data show CDR1 as WNHNN and CDR2 as SYGVQD (reference sequence). CDR3 length equals 13 residues. The CDR3 DNA is TGCGCCAGCAGTGAACAGTTGGGCGGGGAGCTGTTTTTT. This gives the protein CASSEQLGGELFF.

The V and J genes are TRBV6-2 or TRBV6-3 and TRBJ2-7; tentative D call: TRBD2 (5 bases). The V end lost 0 bases, the J end lost 5 bases, and 14 bases lay between the germline ends. The CDR3 consists of 15 residues. CDR1 is MNHEY, CDR2 SVGEGT, per germline. CDR3 in DNA: TGTGCCAGCAGTTACTCGATTTCGGGGTCGGACGAGCAGTACTTC. This sequence encodes CASSYSISGSDEQYF.

The chain employs TRBV2 and TRBJ2-7; D may be TRBD1 (5 bases). Trimming took 2 bases from V and 3 from J, leaving 11 bases between them. Germline CDR1 SNHLY, CDR2 FYNNEI. The CDR3 runs 14 residues. Here the CDR3 reads CASSETDSVYEQYF. In DNA, the CDR3 is TGTGCCAGCAGTGAAACTGACAGCGTCTACGAGCAGTACTTC.

The chain uses TRBV9 and TRBJ2-7; weak D call: TRBD2 (7 bases). V lost 4 bases to trimming and J lost 3 bases, with 17 bases between them. Germline V gene sequence: CDR1 SGDLS, CDR2 YYNGEE. The CDR3 loop spans 15 amino acids. CDR3 bases: TGTGCCAGCAGCCTGGAAGGGGGGGAATTCTACGAGCAGTACTTC. It codes for CASSLEGGEFYEQYF. Combining the CDR3 with reference TRBV9 and TRBJ2-7 gives the whole variable domain DSGVTQTPKHLITATGQRVTLRCSPRSGDLSVYWYQQSLDQGLQFLIQYYNGEERAKGNILERFSAQQFPDLHSELNLSSLELGDSALYFCASSLEGGEFYEQYFGPGTRLTVT.

This chain links TRBV19 with TRBJ2-7; 8 nucleotides line up with TRBD1. CDR1 and CDR2 (germline): LNHDA, SQIVND (reference sequence). Germline trimming cut 6 bases from V and 1 base from J; bases unmatched to any gene: 5. The CDR3 runs to 14 residues. The CDR3 nucleotides read TGTGCCAGTAGCTTGCGGGACAGGTCCTACGAGCAGTACTTC. Translating gives CASSLRDRSYEQYF.

The CDR3, as DNA: TGTGCCAGCAGTAAGGACGGGGGGGAGCAGTACTTC. Protein product: CASSKDGGEQYF. This chain connects TRBV2 to TRBJ2-7; 7 bases align to TRBD2. V was pared by 5 bases and J by 7 bases, with 5 bases of the junction left unmatched. Germline loops: CDR1 SNHLY, CDR2 FYNNEI. The CDR3 runs 12 residues.

This chain uses TRBV7-2 with TRBJ1-3, with D maybe TRBD1 (5 bases). The CDR3 runs 15 residues. The germline V and J ends were trimmed by 2 bases and 1 base, with 9 bases remaining between them. In germline, CDR1 is SGHTA, CDR2 FQGNSA. CDR3 amino acids: CASSLTGNSGNTIYF. Here the CDR3 DNA reads TGTGCCAGCAGCTTAACAGGAAATTCTGGAAACACCATATATTTT.

The rearrangement joins TRBV5-1 to TRBJ2-2; D gene uncertain. The germline V and J ends were trimmed by 5 bases and 8 bases, with 10 bases remaining between them. In germline, CDR1 is SGHRS, CDR2 YFSETQ. This CDR3 spans 12 amino acids. This CDR3 is CASSPPSGELFF. In DNA, the CDR3 is TGCGCCAGCAGTCCCCCGTCTGGGGAGCTGTTTTTT.

The CDR3 DNA is TGTGCCAGCAGTTTAGGGACAGGGAACTATGGCTACACCTTC. Protein product: CASSLGTGNYGYTF. The J gene is TRBJ1-2, the V gene TRBV27, with 9 positions matching TRBD1. V was clipped by 2 bases and J by 2 bases; unmatched bases: 0. This CDR3 has 14 amino acids. Per germline, CDR1 MNHEY and CDR2 SMNVEV (reference sequence).

The rearrangement uses TRBV4-1 and TRBJ2-5; 15 bases line up with TRBD2. This CDR3 is built from 18 residues. Germline V lookup: CDR1 MGHRA, CDR2 YSYEKL. Unmatched junction bases numbered 10, after V lost 3 bases and J lost 5 bases. The CDR3 DNA sequence: TGCGCCAGCAGCCAGCTTCCGGGACTAGCGGGAGGTCCGGAGACCCAGTACTTC. Its protein product is CASSQLPGLAGGPETQYF.

The chain couples TRBV15 to TRBJ1-5; D remains unclear. This CDR3 has 14 amino acids. Germline-derived CDR1 and CDR2 are LNHNV and YYDKDF (reference sequence). The V and J ends lost 6 bases and 0 bases respectively, with 9 bases between them. In DNA form, the CDR3 reads TGTGCCACCAGACAGAGAGATAGCAATCAGCCCCAGCATTTT. This sequence encodes CATRQRDSNQPQHF.

The chain is built from TRBV11-2 and TRBJ1-1; 9 bases are a match to TRBD1. V gave up 5 bases and J gave up 4 bases; unmatched junction bases: 8. Germline V gene lookup returns CDR1 SGHAT and CDR2 FQNNGV. CDR3 length equals 15 residues. The CDR3 reads CASSTRTGVPTEAFF. Here the CDR3 DNA reads TGTGCCAGCAGCACCCGGACAGGGGTACCCACTGAAGCTTTCTTT.

V usage is TRBV7-7 and J usage is TRBJ2-6, with no clear D. Trimming cost V 5 bases and J 0 bases, with 11 bases left between them. CDR1 is SSHAT and CDR2 is FNYEAQ in the germline V gene (reference sequence). This CDR3 spans 16 amino acids. The CDR3 DNA sequence: TGTGCCAGCAGCCCCACAGTATACTCTGGGGCCAACGTCCTGACTTTC. Its translation is CASSPTVYSGANVLTF.

This clone was seen a few times. The chain combines TRBV30 with TRBJ2-2, with TRBD2 identical over 7 bases. Per germline, CDR1 GTSNPN and CDR2 SVGIG (reference sequence). The V gene end was trimmed by 1 base and the J gene end by 6 bases; junction bases not matched to a gene: 5. There are 14 residues in the CDR3. The CDR3 DNA reads as TGTGCCTGGAGTGGCGGGAGAGGGGCCGGGGAGCTGTTTTTT. Amino acids: CAWSGGRGAGELFF.

This clone was counted a few times. The genes are TRBV28 and TRBJ1-3; no firm D call. The CDR3 loop spans 11 amino acids. The V gene's germline CDR1 is MDHEN and CDR2 SYDVKM. Trimming took 6 bases from V and 4 from J, leaving 4 bases between them. The CDR3 loop is CASRAGNTIYF. The CDR3 DNA follows: TGTGCCAGCAGGGCCGGAAACACCATATATTTT.

J is TRBJ1-3 and V is TRBV7-9; TRBD1 aligns across 8 bases. J lost 2 bases, V lost 1 base, and 4 bases had no gene match. This CDR3 is built from 16 residues. Germline V gene data show CDR1 as SEHNR and CDR2 as FQNEAQ (reference sequence). DNA of the CDR3: TGTGCCAGCAGCTTAGGACAGGGGATCGCTGGAAACACCATATATTTT. Translation gives CASSLGQGIAGNTIYF.